This paragraph covers one T cell receptor (beta chain) sequence. Only one count was recorded for this clone. Its binding antigen is unknown. The sample holds no much larger clone one base away, and base qualities are not on file. No immune events such as infections were documented for the healthy donors during the collection period. Healthy-donor blood repertoires served as a training cohort to calibrate time-dependent variance in a beta-binomial model of T-cell clone differential abundance. There were 10 healthy donors in the training cohort, of whom 3 were female and 7 were male. On average the donors were about 45 years old, and their ages spanned roughly 25 to 70 years. Obtained from a commercial supplier, whole blood was collected from each healthy donor at three time points set two to three weeks apart. Genomic DNA was extracted from unsorted whole blood for immunosequencing. These data originate in a study of identifying expanded T cells in peripheral blood (dated by TCRdb to the late 2010s). Notes on the research overall: Technical replicates were generated by sequencing separate aliquots of the same genomic DNA pool, with four replicates compared pairwise. Overall study outcomes, separate from this receptor: The authors expected that over much longer intervals, such as months to years, biological variance in healthy repertoires might increase even further. Variance in clone template counts between approximately two-week samples significantly increased with total template count across all healthy donors. The beta-binomial model significantly reduced the number of clones called differentially abundant and the false-positive rate across all healthy-donor time intervals. Approximately 1.2 differentially abundant clones were flagged by the binomial model between technical replicates, whereas about 15 and 18 were flagged over two weeks and four weeks, respectively.

The immunoSEQ Assay, which relies on bias-controlled multiplex PCR amplification of genomic DNA, was used to profile TCRbeta CDR3 regions. Per the original workflow: To quantify the absolute abundance of each unique TCRbeta CDR3 region, the sequences were collapsed and filtered. Differential abundance was tested with a binomial (Fisher-equivalent) model and with a beta-binomial model adding time-dependent variance fitted from healthy donors. Clones with fewer than 5 combined templates were excluded, and clones with Benjamini-Hochberg FDR below 0.01 were called differentially abundant. The form v = (b*log(k)+a)^2 was used to model beta-binomial variance as a function of total template count across the two samples. As stored in TCRdb, this immuneACCESS dataset retains in-frame rearrangements with V and J assigned. A fraction of the clones does not appear; measured against another copy, unresolved V genes explain less than half of the discrepancy, and the remainder lacks a known reason. The V and J calls and clone size come from that table; D and trimming were worked out from the DNA. For this sample the table gives about 110,000 clones, of which 80% to 90% were detected only once. The ten largest make up about a sixth of the sample.

The V end loses 3 bases and the J end loses 2 bases, and a stretch of 10 bases separates them. Based on the germline V gene, the CDR1 and CDR2 sequences are LGHNA and YSLEER. The CDR3 runs 14 residues from the cysteine to the phenylalanine. This entry keeps only the CDR3 DNA: 42 bases, framed from base 1. Here the chain combines TRBV4-3 and TRBJ2-5, with the D segment identity uncertain. This receptor was taken from a person aged 18 to 75 in good health. Source material: blood. This receptor has the CDR3 CASSQGSGQETQYF. Here is the DNA: TGCGCCAGCAGCCAGGGCAGTGGTCAAGAGACCCAGTACTTC.